The clone carrying this T cell receptor (beta chain) showed up just a few times. Its target is unknown. V was clipped by 4 bases and J by 4 bases, with 20 bases between them. CDR1 LNHNV and CDR2 YYDKDF come from the germline V gene (reference sequence). The CDR3 loop spans 16 amino acids. A single record per CDR3 protein comes from TCRdb applying MiXCR to the RT-PCR reads. This table holds roughly 500,000 distinct CDR3 sequences, 25% found once. This sample is drawn from a study of response to subunit inactivated influenza vaccine. The study, taken as a whole, reports: Few additional T cells are recruited per seasonal influenza vaccination, authors suggested.

Sample: CD4+ T cells sorted from PBMCs, taken about 5 days after vaccination. The source is a man aged 45-65 years who received an inactivated influenza vaccine. This sequence joins TRBV15 and TRBJ2-7, with D maybe TRBD2 (5 bases). CDR3 loop: CATSKLGRAGSYEQYF. CDR3 nucleotide sequence: TGTGCCACCAGCAAACTAGGACGGGCGGGCTCTTACGAGCAGTACTTC.